The 3 T cell receptor beta chains in this list originate from one sample, sequenced in a study of identical twins. TCRdb passed the 5' RACE reads through MiXCR, listing each CDR3 protein once. The table shows around 470,000 distinct CDR3 sequences, with approximately 14% occurring only once. Separately, the same data were catalogued under a study of yellow fever vaccine responses in identical twins.

Source material: CD4+ T cells sorted from blood. These receptors originate from a woman between 18 and 29 years old in good health.

The V call is TRBV28, the J call TRBJ1-1, with D unclear. The CDR3 is 13 residues long. V was trimmed by 5 bases and J by 7 bases, leaving 14 bases between them. Germline CDR1 MDHEN, CDR2 SYDVKM. The CDR3 DNA follows: TGTGCCAGCAGTCCACCTACTTTAGTTGAAGCTTTCTTT. This sequence encodes CASSPPTLVEAFF. The full variable domain, with the rest looked up from reference TRBV28 and TRBJ1-1, is DVKVTQSSRYLVKRTGEKVFLECVQDMDHENMFWYRQDPGLGLRLIYFSYDVKMKEKGDIPEGYSVSREKKERFSLILESASTNQTSMYLCASSPPTLVEAFFGQGTRLTVV.

This clonotype was detected once. The junction differs from germline at one of its ends, possibly a read error. V gene TRBV5-1 combines with J gene TRBJ2-5, with D maybe TRBD1 (6 bases). The germline gives CDR1 SGHRS, CDR2 YFSETQ. The CDR3 loop spans 14 amino acids. CDR3 nucleotide sequence: TGCGCCATCAGCTTGGCACAGGGTTTGCAGACCCAGTACTTC. Amino acids: CAISLAQGLQTQYF. The full variable domain, rest sourced from reference TRBV5-1 and TRBJ2-5, is KAGVTQTPRYLIKTRGQQVTLSCSPISGHRSVSWYQQTPGQGLQFLFEYFSETQRNKGNFPGRFSGRQFSNSRSEMNVSTLELGDSALYLCAISLAQGLQTQYFGPGTRLLVL.

V gene TRBV6-6 combines with J gene TRBJ2-7; weak D call: TRBD2 (5 bases). Germline V gene lookup returns CDR1 MNHNY and CDR2 SVGAGI (reference sequence). V lost 6 bases to trimming and J lost 8 bases, with 17 bases between them. The CDR3 consists of 13 residues. The CDR3 sequence is CASRRGTDTKQYF. For the CDR3, the DNA is TGTGCCAGCAGACGGGGAACAGACACTAAGCAGTACTTC.